The source of this TCR beta chain is a study of regulatory T cells in long-lasting Graves disease listed by TCRdb under 2021. Regarding the research as a whole: Patients with newly diagnosed Graves' disease had been on antithyroid drugs for under 3 months. Patients with persistent Graves' disease were compared with patients with newly diagnosed Graves' disease using TCR sequencing and RNA sequencing of peripheral blood. The study was registered as a clinical trial and conducted in China. A total of roughly 33 samples were covered by TCR sequencing, comprising around 13 persistent and about 20 newly diagnosed Graves' disease patients.

What the authors observed across the whole study: Persistent Graves' disease patients showed lower TCR Shannon entropy and fewer highly expanded clones than newly diagnosed patients, suggesting clonal expansion. Persistent patients shared more public clonotypes among themselves (around 3,000) than newly diagnosed patients did (more than 850). The authors noted that the small sample size was a limitation that may lower accuracy. Because the primary lesion, thyroid tissue, could not be accessed, the study looked at peripheral blood alone. Preferential use of TRBV28, TRBJ1-2 and TRBJ2-5 was observed in persistent disease, whereas TRBV20-1 and TRBJ2-1 were favored in newly diagnosed disease. Only the TCR beta chain was sequenced and analyzed.

Ten or more counts support this clonotype. The antigen this receptor binds is unknown. No much larger clonotype is one base removed from it; base qualities were not supplied. Libraries were prepared through multiplex PCR. Sequencing was performed on an Illumina HiSeq 4000. iRepertoire HTBI primers and Arm-PCR amplification of CDR3 regions were used to construct TCR beta libraries. Before sequencing, the PCR products underwent gel purification. Processing in the source paper ran as follows. A total of 62 TRBV and some 15 TRBJ segments were identified across samples and were used for gene usage analysis of CDR3 amino acid clonotypes. COPE and FqMerger were used to merge the filtered high-quality paired reads into contigs. Contigs were aligned with BLAST to IMGT TRBV, TRBD and TRBJ reference genes, and CDR3 was defined per IMGT. Clonotypes above 0.1% frequency were classified as highly expanded clones. Repertoire diversity was measured by Shannon entropy, and V-J evenness by the Gini coefficient. Public clonotypes were defined as clonotypes shared by more than one individual. The public reads were run again by TCRdb, first through fastp at Q25 and then through MiXCR, and only productive beta chains were kept. For every CDR3 protein sequence, its rows merge into one entry that carries the most common genes and DNA. It is TCRdb's table, rather than the study itself, that gives the V and J calls and clone size. The sample profile shows roughly 500,000 distinct CDR3 sequences; roughly 14% of them were found once. The leading ten clones occupy more than 8.5% of the sample.

CDR1 is given as MDHEN and CDR2 as SYDVKM, both from the germline V gene. There are 14 amino acids in the CDR3, from cysteine to phenylalanine inclusive. Here the CDR3 DNA is all that survives: 42 bases in frame from base 1. V loses 2 bases of germline sequence and J loses 3 bases, and the interval between the two ends is 10 bases. Read against the paper, the sample's time point label means: newly diagnosed GD, antithyroid drugs for less than 3 months. For both TCR sequencing and RNA sequencing, RNA was extracted from PBMCs using TRIzol. The diagnosis of Graves' disease was made according to American Thyroid Association guidelines. Recruitment of patients was carried out at an endocrinology department in Xi'an, China. Each patient gave about 9.1 milliliters of peripheral blood, collected in an EDTA anticoagulant tube. Ficoll Paque Plus density gradient separation was used to isolate PBMCs, and no further T cell sorting was done. An Agilent 2100 Bioanalyzer and agarose gel were used to check RNA quality, and a NanoDrop 2000 was used to measure RNA concentration.

These same data were also listed under a study on T cells in Graves' hyperthyroidism and ophthalmopathy. From the second report: Graves' hyperthyroidism was defined as stable when no progression to ophthalmopathy occurred over 18 months of follow-up. Hyperthyroidism patients were newly diagnosed, had a disease duration of under 2 months, and were aged 18 to 65 years. Patients with uncontrolled infections, other autoimmune diseases, pregnancy or lactation were excluded. Clinical symptoms, serum thyroxine and TRAb, thyroid ultrasound, and orbital computed tomography formed the basis for the diagnoses. A first-round RT-PCR of the TCR CDR3 used the HTBI primer set with the Qiagen OneStep RT-PCR kit. Blood samples also contained most of the expanded thyroid clonotypes (frequency above 0.001), which suggests that blood repertoires may reflect thyroid immune responses. A 13 V-J signature model separated ophthalmopathy from stable hyperthyroidism, with 87.88% sensitivity and 81.08% specificity in cross-validation and 80%/75% in testing. In validation, the model predicted progression to ophthalmopathy with just under 71% sensitivity and about 73% specificity, a median of about 6 months before onset. A discovery cohort of 95 to 100 patients, about 44 with Graves' ophthalmopathy and approximately 60 with stable Graves' hyperthyroidism, was used to find distinguishing TCR V-J signatures. An independent validation cohort of some 18 hyperthyroidism patients and about 15 patients who later progressed to ophthalmopathy tested prospective prediction of ophthalmopathy. For training and testing, the 100 or so patients in the discovery cohort were randomly divided in a 7:3 ratio. In addition, the study compared T-cell repertoires in thyroid tissue and in blood from roughly 6 Graves' hyperthyroidism patients. Following sampling, methimazole starting at 30 mg daily was given to hyperthyroidism patients, and high-dose intravenous methylprednisolone was given to ophthalmopathy patients. A second multiplex PCR round built the libraries, followed by size selection and purification. The libraries were sequenced on an Illumina HiSeq2000 using paired-end 100 bp reads. SOAPnuke was used to process the raw data, with reads discarded if the reads contained adapters or uncalled bases, had a mean Phred below 15, or lacked an exact constant-primer or identifier match. High-quality paired reads were merged with COPE v1.2.5, and unique nucleotide sequences were defined as clonotypes. Clonotypes were aligned to IMGT TRBV, TRBD and TRBJ reference segments using MiTCR v1.1. The analysis included only V-J combinations with a frequency above 0.0001, which together covered 98% to 99.2% of the repertoires. The TCS score was defined as the ratio of F50 (clonal expansion) to E x V (chaos), calculated using BLOSUM62-based TCRdist between CDR3 peptides within each V-J. Welch's t-statistics and random forest reduced some 510 V-J features to under 15, which were used in a naive Bayes classifier (R e1071). Sample size was not statistically predetermined, and blinding of investigators to group allocation was not performed. According to the paper, TCR Vbeta CDR3 sequencing was carried out on 120 to 150 peripheral blood samples, which came from about 45 ophthalmopathy, fewer than 80 hyperthyroidism and roughly 17 progressor patients.

The receptor chain draws on TRBV28 and TRBJ1-2; TRBD1 might be the D gene, on 5 matching bases. This receptor was taken from a man aged 30 to 39 with Graves disease. Donor details come from another sample of the same person, matched by shared clones. The source material was peripheral blood mononuclear cells (PBMCs), sampled at new diagnosis, from a patient treated with antithyroid drugs. The sequenced DNA is TGTGCCAGCAGTTTAGACAGCCTTGACTATGGCTACACCTTC. It translates as CASSLDSLDYGYTF.